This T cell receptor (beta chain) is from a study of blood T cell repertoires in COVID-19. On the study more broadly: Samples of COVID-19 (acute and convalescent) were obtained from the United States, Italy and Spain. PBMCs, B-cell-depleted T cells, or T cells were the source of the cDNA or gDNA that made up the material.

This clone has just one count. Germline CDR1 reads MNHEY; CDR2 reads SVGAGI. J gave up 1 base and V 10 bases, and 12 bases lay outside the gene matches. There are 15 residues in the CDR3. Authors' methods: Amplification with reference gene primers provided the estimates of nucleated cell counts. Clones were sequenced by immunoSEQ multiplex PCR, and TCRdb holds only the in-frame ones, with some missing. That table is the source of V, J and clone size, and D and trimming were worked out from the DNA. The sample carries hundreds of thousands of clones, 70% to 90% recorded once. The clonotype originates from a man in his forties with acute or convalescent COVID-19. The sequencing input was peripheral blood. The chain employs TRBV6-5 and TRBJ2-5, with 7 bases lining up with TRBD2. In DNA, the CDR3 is TGTGCCAACGGGGAGGGTGGAGGACCCCAAGAGACCCAGTACTTC. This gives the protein CANGEGGGPQETQYF.